This T cell receptor beta chain was obtained from a study of CD8+ T cells in alopecia areata. About the research overall: Treated patients received oral tofacitinib, 5 to 10 mg twice daily. Notes on the study in general: Lesional scalp, notably in alopecia totalis/universalis, had clonality above that of normal scalp.

As for treatment: oral pan-JAK inhibitor, 5-10 mg twice daily. As the sequencing template, cDNA was produced by extracting RNA and reverse transcribing it. TCRdb's table, derived via immunoSEQ multiplex PCR, lists solely in-frame clones and lacks some. The sample has some 130,000 clones; roughly 54% are singletons. Germline CDR1 SGDLS, CDR2 YYNGEE. The CDR3 sequence is 15 residues long. Trimming cost V 3 bases and J 1 base, with 11 bases left between them. In its sample, this clone was seen a few times. The antigen is not known. This sample comprised CD8+ T cells sorted from blood, obtained at week 4, from a patient treated with tofacitinib. The clonotype was recovered from a human donor with alopecia areata. This rearrangement joins TRBV9 to TRBJ2-1, with D perhaps matching TRBD1 (7 bases). CDR3 protein: CASSAGGKSYNEQFF. The CDR3, as DNA: TGTGCCAGCAGCGCAGGGGGGAAGTCCTACAATGAGCAGTTCTTC.